This T cell receptor (beta chain) is from a study of OX40 agonist ivuxolimab in advanced cancers. For context, the study as a whole: The costimulatory receptor OX40 (CD134) was targeted by ivuxolimab, a fully human IgG2 agonistic monoclonal antibody. Partial responses occurred in three dose-escalation patients, of whom one had hepatocellular carcinoma and two had cutaneous melanoma. The paper covers the monotherapy dose-escalation part of the phase I ivuxolimab trial, which included N ≈ 50 patients. In the dose-escalation cohort, 70% to 85% of patients were male, and the mean age was approximately 60 years with a range of roughly 23 to 79. Peripheral TCRbeta sequencing aimed to test whether ivuxolimab altered TCR sequence diversity and caused clonal T-cell expansion. Prior anti-PD-1, anti-PD-L1 or anti-CTLA-4 therapy was permitted, and checkpoint inhibitors had been received by about 44% of dose-escalation patients. Of the roughly 53 patients in dose escalation, 19 had hepatocellular carcinoma, some 15 had melanoma, 9 had renal cell carcinoma and 9 had head and neck cancer. Intravenous ivuxolimab was administered to patients every 2 weeks at six dose levels: 0.01, 0.1, 0.3, 1.5, 3 and 10 mg/kg. General findings and caveats noted by the study authors: Antigen specificity was not determined for the clonally expanded peripheral T cells. After ivuxolimab, more expanded clones were found on average in CD8+ T cells than in CD4+ T cells. Partial responders in the 0.1-3.0 mg/kg groups had among the lowest normalized peripheral clonal expansion, especially among CD8+ T cells. Low levels of normalized T-cell clonal expansion were also seen in some nonresponding patients. At doses of 0.1 to 3.0 mg/kg, clonal expansion of both CD4+ and CD8+ blood T cells was observed from baseline to week 6.

This clone has just a few counts. The target of this receptor is not known. Per-nucleotide qualities are absent, and no much larger clonotype sits a single base away. The trial excluded patients who had a history of autoimmune disease or who were on systemic immunosuppression. In every dose cohort, peripheral blood was drawn for TCR sequencing at baseline, cycle 4 day 1, and cycle 7 day 1. Samples came from an open-label, multicenter, first-in-human phase I dose-escalation trial of ivuxolimab. The trial enrolled adults with locally advanced or metastatic head and neck squamous cell, hepatocellular, melanoma or renal cell carcinoma. Before TCR sequencing, CD4+ T cells and CD8+ T cells were sorted from peripheral blood as separate populations. Trimming leaves V shorter by 5 bases and J shorter by 3 bases, with the junction holding 5 bases beyond the gene matches. There are 14 amino acids in the CDR3, from cysteine to phenylalanine inclusive. Of all the DNA, just the CDR3 is kept, 42 bases in frame from base 1. According to the germline V gene, CDR1 reads SGHTA and CDR2 reads FQGNSA.

To sequence the TCRbeta CDR3 region, genomic DNA was isolated from the sorted cells. The immunoSEQ Assay was used for sequencing of TCRbeta CDR3 regions. As stored in TCRdb, this immuneACCESS dataset retains in-frame rearrangements with V and J assigned. A fraction of the clones does not appear; measured against another copy, unresolved V genes explain less than half of the discrepancy, and the remainder lacks a known reason. This sample is represented by approximately 23,000 clones; approximately 88% of them were singletons. The top ten clonotypes cover 8.5% to 10% of the sample. This sequence originates from an adult with an advanced solid tumor such as melanoma, head and neck, liver or kidney cancer. Specimen: CD4+ or CD8+ T cells sorted from blood, collected in a trial of the OX40 agonist ivuxolimab. The rearrangement combines TRBV7-2 with TRBJ1-2, with 8 bases in between that match TRBD1. The nucleotides read TGTGCCAGCAGCCCTGGACAGGGATACTATGGCTACACCTTC. Its coded protein is CASSPGQGYYGYTF.